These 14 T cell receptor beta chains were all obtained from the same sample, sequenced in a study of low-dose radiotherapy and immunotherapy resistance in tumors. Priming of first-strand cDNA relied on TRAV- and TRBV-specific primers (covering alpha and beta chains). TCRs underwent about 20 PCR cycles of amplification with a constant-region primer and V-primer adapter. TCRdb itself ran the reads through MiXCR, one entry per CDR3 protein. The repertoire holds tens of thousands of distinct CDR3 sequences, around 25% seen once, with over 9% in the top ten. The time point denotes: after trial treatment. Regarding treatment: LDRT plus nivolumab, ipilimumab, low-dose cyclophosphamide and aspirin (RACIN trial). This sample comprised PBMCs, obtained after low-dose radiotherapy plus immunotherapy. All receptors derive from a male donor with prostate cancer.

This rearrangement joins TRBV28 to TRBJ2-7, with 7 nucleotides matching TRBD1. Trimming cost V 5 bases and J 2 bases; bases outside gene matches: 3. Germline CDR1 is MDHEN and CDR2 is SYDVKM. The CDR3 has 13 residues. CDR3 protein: CASSRQGTYEQYF. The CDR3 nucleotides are TGTGCCAGCAGTAGACAGGGAACCTACGAGCAGTACTTC.

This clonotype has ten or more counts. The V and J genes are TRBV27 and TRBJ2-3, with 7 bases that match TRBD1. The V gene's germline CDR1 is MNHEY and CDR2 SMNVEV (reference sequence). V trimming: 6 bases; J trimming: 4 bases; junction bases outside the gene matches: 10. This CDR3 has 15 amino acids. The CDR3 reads CASSLQQGFADTQYF. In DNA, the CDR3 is TGTGCCAGCAGCCTACAACAGGGGTTCGCAGATACGCAGTATTTT.

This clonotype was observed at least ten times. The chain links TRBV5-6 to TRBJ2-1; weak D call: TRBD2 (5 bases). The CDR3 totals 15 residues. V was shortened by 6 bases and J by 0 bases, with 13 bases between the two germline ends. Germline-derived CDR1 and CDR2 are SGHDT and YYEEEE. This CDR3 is CASISLASSYNEQFF. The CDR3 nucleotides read TGTGCCAGCATCTCGCTAGCAAGCTCCTACAATGAGCAGTTCTTC.

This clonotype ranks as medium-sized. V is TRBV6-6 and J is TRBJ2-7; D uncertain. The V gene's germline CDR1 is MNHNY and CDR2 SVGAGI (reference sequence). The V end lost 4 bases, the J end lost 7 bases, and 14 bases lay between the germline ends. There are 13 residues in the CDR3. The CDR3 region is CASSSGPAREQYF. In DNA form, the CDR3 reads TGTGCCAGCAGTTCCGGGCCTGCGAGGGAGCAGTACTTC.

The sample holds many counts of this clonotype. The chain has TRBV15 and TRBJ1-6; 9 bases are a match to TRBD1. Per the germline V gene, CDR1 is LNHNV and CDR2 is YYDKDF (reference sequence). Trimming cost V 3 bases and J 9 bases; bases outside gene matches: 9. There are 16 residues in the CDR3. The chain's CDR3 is CATSRASGTGFSPLHF. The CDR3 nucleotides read TGTGCCACCAGCAGGGCTTCCGGGACAGGGTTTTCACCCCTCCACTTT.

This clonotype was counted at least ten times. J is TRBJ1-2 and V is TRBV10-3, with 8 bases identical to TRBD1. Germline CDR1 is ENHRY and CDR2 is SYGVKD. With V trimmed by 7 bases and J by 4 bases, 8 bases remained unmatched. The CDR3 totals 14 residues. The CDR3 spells CAITQGASSYGYTF. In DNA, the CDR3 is TGTGCCATCACCCAGGGGGCCTCTAGCTATGGCTACACCTTC.

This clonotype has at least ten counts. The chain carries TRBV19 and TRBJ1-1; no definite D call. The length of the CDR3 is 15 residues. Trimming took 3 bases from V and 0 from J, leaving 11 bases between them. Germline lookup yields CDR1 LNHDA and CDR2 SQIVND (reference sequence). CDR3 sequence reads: CASSIRNPMNTEAFF. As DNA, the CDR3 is TGTGCCAGTAGTATCCGAAATCCCATGAACACTGAAGCTTTCTTT.

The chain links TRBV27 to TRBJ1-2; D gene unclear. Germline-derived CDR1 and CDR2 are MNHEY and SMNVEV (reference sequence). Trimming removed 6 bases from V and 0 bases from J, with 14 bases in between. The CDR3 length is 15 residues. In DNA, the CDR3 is TGTGCCAGCAGAGATCCCGGACGGGCTAACTATGGCTACACCTTC. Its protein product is CASRDPGRANYGYTF.

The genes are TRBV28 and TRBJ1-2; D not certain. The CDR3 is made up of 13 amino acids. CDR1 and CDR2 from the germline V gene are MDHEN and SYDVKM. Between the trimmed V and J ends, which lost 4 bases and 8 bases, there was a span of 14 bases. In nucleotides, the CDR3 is TGTGCCAGCAGTTATGTCCTGGCAGGAGGCTACACCTTC. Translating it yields CASSYVLAGGYTF.

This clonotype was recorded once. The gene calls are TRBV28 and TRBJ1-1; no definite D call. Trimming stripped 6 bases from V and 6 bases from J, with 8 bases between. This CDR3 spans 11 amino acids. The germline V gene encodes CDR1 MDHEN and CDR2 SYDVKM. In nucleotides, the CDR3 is TGTGCCAGCAGGTCGGGGTCTGAAGCTTTCTTT. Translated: CASRSGSEAFF.

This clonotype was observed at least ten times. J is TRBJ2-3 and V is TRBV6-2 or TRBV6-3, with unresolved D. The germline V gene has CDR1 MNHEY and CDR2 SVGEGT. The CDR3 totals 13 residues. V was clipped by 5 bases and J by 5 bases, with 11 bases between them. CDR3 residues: CASSRQLKDTQYF. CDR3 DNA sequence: TGTGCCAGCAGTCGGCAGTTAAAAGATACGCAGTATTTT.

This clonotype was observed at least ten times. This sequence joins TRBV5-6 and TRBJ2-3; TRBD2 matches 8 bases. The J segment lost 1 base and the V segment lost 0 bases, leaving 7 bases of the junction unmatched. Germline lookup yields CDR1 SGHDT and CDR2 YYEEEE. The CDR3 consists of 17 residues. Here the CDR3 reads CASSLVSGTRGTDTQYF. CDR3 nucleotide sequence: TGTGCCAGCAGCTTGGTATCCGGGACTAGAGGCACAGATACGCAGTATTTT.

The CDR3, as DNA: TGCAGTGGTGGACAGATCACAGATACGCAGTATTTT. Translated: CSGGQITDTQYF. The chain uses TRBV20-1 and TRBJ2-3, with D perhaps TRBD1 (6 bases). Germline-derived CDR1 and CDR2 are DFQATT and SNEGSKA (reference sequence). There are 12 residues in the CDR3. Deletions cut 7 bases from V and 2 bases from J, with 10 bases between.

CDR3 protein: CASSLTPPGRRAFF. The CDR3 coding sequence is TGTGCCAGCAGTTTGACCCCCCCGGGGAGGAGAGCTTTCTTT. The V and J genes are TRBV28 and TRBJ1-1; no firm D call. Germline V CDR1 and CDR2: MDHEN, SYDVKM. The V and J ends lost 3 bases and 10 bases respectively, with 18 bases between them. The CDR3 is 14 residues long.